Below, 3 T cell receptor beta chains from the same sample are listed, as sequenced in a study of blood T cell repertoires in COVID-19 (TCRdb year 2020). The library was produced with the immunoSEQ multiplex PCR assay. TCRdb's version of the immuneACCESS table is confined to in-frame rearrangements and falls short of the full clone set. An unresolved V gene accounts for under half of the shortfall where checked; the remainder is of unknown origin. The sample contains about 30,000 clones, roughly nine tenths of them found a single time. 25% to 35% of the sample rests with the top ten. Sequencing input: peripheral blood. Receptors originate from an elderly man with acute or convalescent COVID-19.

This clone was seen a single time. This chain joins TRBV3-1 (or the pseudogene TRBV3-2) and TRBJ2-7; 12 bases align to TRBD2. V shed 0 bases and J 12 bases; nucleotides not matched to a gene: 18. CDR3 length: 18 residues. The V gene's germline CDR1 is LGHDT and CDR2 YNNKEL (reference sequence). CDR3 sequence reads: CASSQDQPLAGGRSQLYF. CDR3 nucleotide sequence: TGTGCCAGCAGCCAAGATCAGCCCCTAGCGGGAGGGCGATCTCAGCTGTACTTC.

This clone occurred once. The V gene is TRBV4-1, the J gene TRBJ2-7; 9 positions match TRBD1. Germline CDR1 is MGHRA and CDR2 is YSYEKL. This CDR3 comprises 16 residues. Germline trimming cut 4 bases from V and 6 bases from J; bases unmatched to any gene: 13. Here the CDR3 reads CASSPPPGQGVSEQYF. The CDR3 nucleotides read TGCGCCAGCAGCCCTCCTCCGGGACAGGGAGTATCCGAGCAGTACTTC.

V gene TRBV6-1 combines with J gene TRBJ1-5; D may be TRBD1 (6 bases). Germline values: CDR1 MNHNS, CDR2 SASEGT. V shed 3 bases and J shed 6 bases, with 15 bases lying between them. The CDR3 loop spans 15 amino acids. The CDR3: CASSEGLQGSQPQHF. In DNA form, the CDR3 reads TGTGCCAGCAGTGAGGGTCTACAGGGTTCTCAGCCCCAGCATTTT.